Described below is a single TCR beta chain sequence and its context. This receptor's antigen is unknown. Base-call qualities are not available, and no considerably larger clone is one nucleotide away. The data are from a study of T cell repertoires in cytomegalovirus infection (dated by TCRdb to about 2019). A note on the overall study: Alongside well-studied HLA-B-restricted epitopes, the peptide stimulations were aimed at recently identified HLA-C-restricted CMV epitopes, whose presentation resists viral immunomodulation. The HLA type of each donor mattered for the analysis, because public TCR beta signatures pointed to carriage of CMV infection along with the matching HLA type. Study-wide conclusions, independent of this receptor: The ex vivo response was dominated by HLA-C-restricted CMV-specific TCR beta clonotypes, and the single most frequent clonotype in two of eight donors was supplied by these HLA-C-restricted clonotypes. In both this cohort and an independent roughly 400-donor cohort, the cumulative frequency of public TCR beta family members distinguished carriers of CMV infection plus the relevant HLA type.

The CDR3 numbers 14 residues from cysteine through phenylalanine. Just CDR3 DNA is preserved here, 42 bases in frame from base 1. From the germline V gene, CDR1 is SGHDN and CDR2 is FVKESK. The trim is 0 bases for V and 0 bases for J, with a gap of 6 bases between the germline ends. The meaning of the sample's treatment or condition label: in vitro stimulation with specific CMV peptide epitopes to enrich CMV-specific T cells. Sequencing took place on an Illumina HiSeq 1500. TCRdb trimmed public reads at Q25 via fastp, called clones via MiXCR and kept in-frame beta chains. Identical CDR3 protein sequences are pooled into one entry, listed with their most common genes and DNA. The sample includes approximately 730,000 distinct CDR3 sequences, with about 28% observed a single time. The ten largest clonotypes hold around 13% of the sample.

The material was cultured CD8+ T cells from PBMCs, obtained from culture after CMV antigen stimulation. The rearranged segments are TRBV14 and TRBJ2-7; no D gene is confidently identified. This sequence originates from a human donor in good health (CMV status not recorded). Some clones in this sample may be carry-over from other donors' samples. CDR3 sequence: CASSQEDRSYEQYF. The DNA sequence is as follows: TGTGCCAGCAGCCAAGAGGACCGCTCCTACGAGCAGTACTTC.